These T cell receptor beta chains were read from a single sample in a study of PD-L1 blockade in urothelial cancer. Repertoires were generated with immunoSEQ multiplex PCR, while TCRdb's copy carries only in-frame clones and drops some. This sample has about 800 clones, with approximately 35% found just once. This specimen consisted of tumor tissue, obtained before atezolizumab (anti-PD-L1) treatment. The receptors stem from a man aged 45-60 years with urothelial cancer. Each CDR3 is given with its conserved first and last residue. The D gene is left open where the match is weak. Not all rows give a size; the values are once, few, many and, for expanded clones, a class.

>large|TRBJ1-1|NA|TRBV6-8
TGTGCCAGCAGTGCTGGTAGGGGCCCGAACACTGAAGCTTTCTTT
CASSAGRGPNTEAFF
>NA|TRBJ1-4|NA|TRBV10-3
TGTGCCGCACAATCCAGTCAGGGGTTTGAAAAACTGTTTTTT
CAAQSSQGFEKLFF
>NA|TRBJ1-1|NA|TRBV18
TGTGCCAGCTCCCCCCTTACAGTTTTGATGAACACTAAAGCTTTCTTT
CASSPLTVLMNTKAFF
>once|TRBJ1-3|TRBD1|TRBV5-1
TGCGCCAGCAGCTACGACGCAGGGGGTGGAAACACCATATATTTT
CASSYDAGGGNTIYF
>medium-sized|TRBJ1-5|NA|TRBV6-8
TGTGCCAGCAGTGACCACAGTTTAAGCAATCAGCCCCAGCATTTT
CASSDHSLSNQPQHF
>large|TRBJ1-5|NA|TRBV9
TGTGCCAGCAGCGGGTTGGGCGGGCCCCAGCATTTT
CASSGLGGPQHF
>few|TRBJ1-4|NA|TRBV11-3
TGTGCCAGCAGCTCATTGGGAGGATCAACTAATGAAAAACTGTTTTTT
CASSSLGGSTNEKLFF
>few|TRBJ1-1|NA|TRBV28
TGTGCCAGCAGTTCCATCATGAACACTGAAGCTTTCTTT
CASSSIMNTEAFF
>NA|TRBJ2-1|TRBD2|TRBV11-3
TGTGCCAGCAGCTTAGTTAGCGGGGGCTACAATGAGCAGTTCTTC
CASSLVSGGYNEQFF
>few|TRBJ1-2|NA|TRBV6-8
TGTGCCAGCACCACAAGCATATATGGCTACACCTTC
CASTTSIYGYTF
>NA|TRBJ2-3|TRBD2|TRBV18
TGTGCCAGCTCATCCTTAGCGGGGGATACAGATACGCAGTATTTT
CASSSLAGDTDTQYF
>NA|TRBJ2-3|NA|TRBV6-8
TGTGCCAGCAGATGGAGGGGTAGGGGCACAGATACGCAGTATTTT
CASRWRGRGTDTQYF
>few|TRBJ1-1|NA|TRBV19
TGTGCCAGTACGGCCCGGAATAGGTTGGTGGGAACTGAAGCTTTCTTT
CASTARNRLVGTEAFF
>few|TRBJ2-5|NA|TRBV18
TGTGCCAGCTCACCAGGGCAGATAGAGACCCAGTACTTC
CASSPGQIETQYF
>NA|TRBJ1-2|NA|TRBV19
TGTGCCAGTAGTCTACGAGACGGCCCCTATGGCTACACCTTC
CASSLRDGPYGYTF
>NA|TRBJ2-1|TRBD2|TRBV19
TGTGCCACCCGGGGGGGCACGAGCTCCTACAATGAGCAGTTCTTC
CATRGGTSSYNEQFF
>NA|TRBJ1-5|NA|TRBV28
TGTGCCAGCAGTTACCCGACTTCCAGCTACGACTATAGCAATCAGCCCCAGCATTTT
CASSYPTSSYDYSNQPQHF
>NA|TRBJ1-2|NA|TRBV28
TGTGCCAGCAGTTTTAGGGGCAGCCTCCATGGCTACACCTTC
CASSFRGSLHGYTF
>large|TRBJ2-5|NA|TRBV6-8
TGTGCCAGCAGTTCCCTTGGGGAGACCCAGTACTTC
CASSSLGETQYF
>few|TRBJ2-2|NA|TRBV11-3
TGTGCCAGCAGCCCGTACCGAGTAAACGACAACACCGGGGAGCTGTTTTTT
CASSPYRVNDNTGELFF
>NA|TRBJ1-1|NA|TRBV19
TGTGCCAGTAGTTACAGGGCGAACACTGAAGCTTTCTTT
CASSYRANTEAFF
>NA|TRBJ2-7|TRBD2|TRBV10-2
TGCGCCAGCGGTGGAACTAGCGGGACCTACGAGCAGTACTTC
CASGGTSGTYEQYF
>few|TRBJ1-5|NA|TRBV15
TGTGCCACCAGCAGAGACTATAGCAATCAGCCCCAGCATTTT
CATSRDYSNQPQHF
>NA|TRBJ1-3|NA|TRBV11-3
TGTGCCAGCAGCTTAGGGGCATTGGAAGGAAACACCATATATTTT
CASSLGALEGNTIYF
>few|TRBJ1-4|NA|TRBV11-3
TGTGCCAGCAGTTGGGGATTGGGTGCAACTAATGAAAAACTGTTTTTT
CASSWGLGATNEKLFF
>NA|TRBJ1-2|TRBD1|TRBV15
TGTGCCACCAGCAGAGATCGGGGACAGGCATCGCGGGGCTACACCTTC
CATSRDRGQASRGYTF
>NA|TRBJ1-2|TRBD1|TRBV19
TGTGCCAGTAGTCTATCGACAGGGACTAATGGCTACACCTTC
CASSLSTGTNGYTF
>few|TRBJ1-1|NA|TRBV29-1
TGCAGCGTCGACAGCCAGAACACTGAAGCTTTCTTT
CSVDSQNTEAFF
>NA|TRBJ2-3|TRBD2|TRBV6-8
TGTGCCAGCAGTGACGGGACTAGCGGGGGGGCAGATACGCAGTATTTT
CASSDGTSGGADTQYF
>NA|TRBJ1-1|TRBD1|TRBV6-8
TGTGCCAGCAGAGGGACAGGGGTCACTGAAGCTTTCTTT
CASRGTGVTEAFF